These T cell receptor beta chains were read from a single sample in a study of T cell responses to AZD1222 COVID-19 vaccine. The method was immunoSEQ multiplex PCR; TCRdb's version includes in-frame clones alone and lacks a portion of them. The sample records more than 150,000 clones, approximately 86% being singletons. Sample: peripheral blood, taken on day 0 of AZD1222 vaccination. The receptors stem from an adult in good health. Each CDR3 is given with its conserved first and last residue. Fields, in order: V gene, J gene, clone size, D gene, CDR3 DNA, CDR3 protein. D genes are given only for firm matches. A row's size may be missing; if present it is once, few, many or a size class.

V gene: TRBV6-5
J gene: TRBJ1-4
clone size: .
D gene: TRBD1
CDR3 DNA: TGTGCCAGCAGTTCCAGGGGGCGGTATGAAAAACTGTTTTTT
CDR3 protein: CASSSRGRYEKLFF

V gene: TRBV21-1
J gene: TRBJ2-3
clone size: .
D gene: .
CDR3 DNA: TGTGCCAGCAGTACCTTGGACAGGGCCAACACAGATACGCAGTATTTT
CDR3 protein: CASSTLDRANTDTQYF

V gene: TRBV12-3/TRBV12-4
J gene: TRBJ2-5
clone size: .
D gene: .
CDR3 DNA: TGTGCCAGCAGTTCTTTGGAGACCCAGTACTTC
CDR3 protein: CASSSLETQYF

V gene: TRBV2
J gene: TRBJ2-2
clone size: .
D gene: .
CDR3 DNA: TGTGCCAGCAGTGAAGCTTTCGCCGGGGAGCTGTTTTTT
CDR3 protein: CASSEAFAGELFF

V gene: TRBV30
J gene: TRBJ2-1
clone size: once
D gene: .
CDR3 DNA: TGTGCCTGGAGCGGGAATTCCTACAATGAGCAGTTCTTC
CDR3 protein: CAWSGNSYNEQFF

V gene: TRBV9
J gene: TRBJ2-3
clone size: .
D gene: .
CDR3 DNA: TGTGCCAGCAGCGAACAAACTGTGGATACGCAGTATTTT
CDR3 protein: CASSEQTVDTQYF

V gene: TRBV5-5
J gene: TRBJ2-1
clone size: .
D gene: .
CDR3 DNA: TGTGCCAGCACCGTGAACTGGGGGTCCTACAATGAGCAGTTCTTC
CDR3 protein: CASTVNWGSYNEQFF

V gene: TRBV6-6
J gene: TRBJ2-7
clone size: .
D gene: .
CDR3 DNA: TGTGCCAGCAGTTACTCACGGACAAGTTACGAGCAGTACTTC
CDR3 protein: CASSYSRTSYEQYF

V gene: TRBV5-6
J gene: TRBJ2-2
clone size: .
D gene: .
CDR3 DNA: TGTGCCAGCAGGTTCCGCGGGTCCGGTTCGATGGCCGGGGAGCTGTTTTTT
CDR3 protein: CASRFRGSGSMAGELFF

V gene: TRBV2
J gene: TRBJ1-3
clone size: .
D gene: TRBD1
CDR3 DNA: TGTGCCAGCAGTGCGCTGACAGGGATCGGAAACACCATATATTTT
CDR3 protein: CASSALTGIGNTIYF

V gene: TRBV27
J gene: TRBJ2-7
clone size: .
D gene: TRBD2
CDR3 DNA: TGTGCCAGCAGTTTAAGGCTAGCGGTGTCCTACGAGCAGTACTTC
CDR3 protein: CASSLRLAVSYEQYF

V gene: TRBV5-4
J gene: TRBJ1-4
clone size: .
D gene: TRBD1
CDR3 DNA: TGTGCCAGCAGCTTGGGGCAGGGGGGAAACGAAAAACTGTTTTTT
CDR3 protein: CASSLGQGGNEKLFF

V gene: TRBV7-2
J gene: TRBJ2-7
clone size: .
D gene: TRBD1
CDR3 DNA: TGTGCCAGCAGCGAAACAGGGGGCGCAGGCGAGCAGTACTTC
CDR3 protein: CASSETGGAGEQYF

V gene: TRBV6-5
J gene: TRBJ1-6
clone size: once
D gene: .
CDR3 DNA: TGTGCCAGCAGTTCCAGCCAGGGAAATTCACCCCTCCACTTT
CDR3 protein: CASSSSQGNSPLHF

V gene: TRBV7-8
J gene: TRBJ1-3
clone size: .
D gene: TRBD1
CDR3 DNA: TGTGCCAGCAGCTTAGTGGGACAGGGGGGAAACACCATATATTTT
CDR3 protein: CASSLVGQGGNTIYF

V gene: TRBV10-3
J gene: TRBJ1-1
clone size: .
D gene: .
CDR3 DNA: TGTGCCATCAGTGAGTCGACTCGGGGGAACACTGAAGCTTTCTTT
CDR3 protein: CAISESTRGNTEAFF

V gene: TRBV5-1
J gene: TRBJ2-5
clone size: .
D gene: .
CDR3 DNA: TGCGCCAGCAGCTGGTTGCGCCTACCGCCCCCGCAAGAGACCCAGTACTTC
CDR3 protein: CASSWLRLPPPQETQYF

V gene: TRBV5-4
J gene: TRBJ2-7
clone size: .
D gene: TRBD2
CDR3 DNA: TGTGCCAGCAGCCCCGGGACTAGCGGACCCTACGAGCAGTACTTC
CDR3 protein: CASSPGTSGPYEQYF

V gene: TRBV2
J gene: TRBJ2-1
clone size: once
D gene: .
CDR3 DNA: TGTGCCAGCAGTCCCGGGACTCGATCAGGGCAGTTCTTC
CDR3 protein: CASSPGTRSGQFF

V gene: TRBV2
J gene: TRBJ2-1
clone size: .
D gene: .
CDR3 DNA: TGTGCCAGCAGTGAAATGACCAATGAGCAGTTCTTC
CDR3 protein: CASSEMTNEQFF

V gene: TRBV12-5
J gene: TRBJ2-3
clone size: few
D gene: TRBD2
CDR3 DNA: TGTGCTAGTGGTTTAAGGACTAGCGGGGCAGATACGCAGTATTTT
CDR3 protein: CASGLRTSGADTQYF

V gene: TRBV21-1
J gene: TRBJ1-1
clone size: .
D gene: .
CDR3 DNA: TGTGCCAGCAGCAAAGACCGGGACAGGGTTATGAACACTGAAGCTTTCTTT
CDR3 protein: CASSKDRDRVMNTEAFF

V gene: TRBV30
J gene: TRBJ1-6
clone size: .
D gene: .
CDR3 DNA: TGTGCCTGGAGTACACGGGCGAGACCCCTCCACTTT
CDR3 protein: CAWSTRARPLHF

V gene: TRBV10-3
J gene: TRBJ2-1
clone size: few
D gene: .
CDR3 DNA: TGTGCCATCAGTGAGTCAATGGCAGGGAGCCACAATGAGCAGTTCTTC
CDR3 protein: CAISESMAGSHNEQFF

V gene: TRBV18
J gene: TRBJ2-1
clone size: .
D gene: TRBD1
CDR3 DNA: TGTGCCAGCTCACCACAGGGACAGGGTCGTACCTACAATGAGCAGTTCTTC
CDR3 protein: CASSPQGQGRTYNEQFF

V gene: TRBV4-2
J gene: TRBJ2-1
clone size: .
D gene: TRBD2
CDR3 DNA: TGTGCCAGCAGCCAAGTAGCGGGAAGGGATGAGCAGTTCTTC
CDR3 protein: CASSQVAGRDEQFF

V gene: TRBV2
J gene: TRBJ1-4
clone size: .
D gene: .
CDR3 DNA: TGTGCCAGCAGTGAATGGCGGGGGAGCGAAAAACTGTTTTTT
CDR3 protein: CASSEWRGSEKLFF

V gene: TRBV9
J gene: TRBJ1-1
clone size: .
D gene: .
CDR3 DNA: TGTGCCAGCAGCGTAGGGGGGTACACTGAAGCTTTCTTT
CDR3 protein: CASSVGGYTEAFF

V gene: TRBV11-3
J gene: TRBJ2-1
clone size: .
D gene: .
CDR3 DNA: TGTGCCAGCAGCGGTACGGGCAATGAGCAGTTCTTC
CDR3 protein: CASSGTGNEQFF

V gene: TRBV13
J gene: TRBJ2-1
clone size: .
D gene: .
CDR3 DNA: TGTGCCAGCAGCTCCATCATTCCTGGAGGGAGGCATTACGGGATTTACAATGAGCAGTTCTTC
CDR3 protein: CASSSIIPGGRHYGIYNEQFF